The 9 T cell receptor beta chains given below trace back to one sample, sequenced in a study of blood T cell repertoires in COVID-19 (TCRdb year 2020). Library preparation used the immunoSEQ multiplex PCR assay. In TCRdb, the immuneACCESS table is reduced to in-frame sequences with V and J assigned. These tables do not hold every clone; where another copy was compared, an unresolved V gene accounts for under half, and the others remain unexplained. The sample records about 400,000 clones, roughly 89% of which are singletons. The top ten hold 1.7% of the sample. Sequenced input: PBMCs or T cells enriched from blood (not recorded which). The receptors were gathered from a young woman who had recovered from COVID-19.

The V call is TRBV29-1, the J call TRBJ2-2, with D perhaps TRBD2 (6 bases). Germline CDR1 reads SQVTM; CDR2 reads ANQGSEA. Trimming pared 6 bases from V and 7 bases from J, leaving 15 bases between. This CDR3 has 13 amino acids. The CDR3 DNA is TGCAGCGTGACCGGGACTGCGGGCGGGGAGCTGTTTTTT. Its protein is CSVTGTAGGELFF.

V gene TRBV7-2 combines with J gene TRBJ1-2, with D hard to call. The CDR3 loop spans 16 amino acids. From germline, CDR1 is SGHTA and CDR2 FQGNSA. Trimming took 4 bases from V and 8 from J, leaving 23 bases between them. The CDR3 nucleotides are TGTGCCAGCAGCTCCTATAACCCGGAGGGAGCCCGGGGCTACACCTTC. Translated, it gives CASSSYNPEGARGYTF.

This clone turned up a few times. The chain joins TRBV19 to TRBJ1-5; D is unclear. The germline V gene encodes CDR1 LNHDA and CDR2 SQIVND (reference sequence). The CDR3 consists of 14 residues. With 6 bases removed from V and 2 bases from J, the gap between germline ends came to 11 bases. This CDR3 reads CASRYVGGNQPQHF. Here the CDR3 DNA reads TGTGCCAGTAGGTACGTCGGGGGCAATCAGCCCCAGCATTTT.

V and J are TRBV4-3 and TRBJ2-1; tentatively, D is TRBD1 (5 bases). Germline-derived CDR1 and CDR2 are LGHNA and YSLEER. Between the trimmed V and J ends, which lost 5 bases and 0 bases, there was a span of 11 bases. The CDR3 is 15 residues long. The CDR3 region has the DNA TGCGCCAGCAGCTCACAGGTAATCTCCTACAATGAGCAGTTCTTC. This sequence encodes CASSSQVISYNEQFF.

This chain connects TRBV27 to TRBJ1-1, with TRBD1 as a possible D gene (5 bases). V was clipped by 4 bases and J by 4 bases, with 16 bases between them. CDR3 length: 15 residues. The germline gives CDR1 MNHEY, CDR2 SMNVEV (reference sequence). CDR3 loop: CASSYIRAGGTEAFF. CDR3 nucleotides: TGTGCCAGCAGTTATATCAGGGCCGGCGGCACTGAAGCTTTCTTT.

In its sample, this clone was seen once. J is TRBJ2-5 and V is TRBV15; D uncertain. The CDR3 runs to 12 residues. Germline V gene sequence: CDR1 LNHNV, CDR2 YYDKDF (reference sequence). Trimming took off 0 bases at V and 4 bases at J, with 3 bases between the two ends. The CDR3 reads CATSRDRETQYF. Here the CDR3 DNA reads TGTGCCACCAGCAGAGATCGAGAGACCCAGTACTTC.

CDR3 sequence reads: CASSRTGAFNQPQHF. CDR3 nucleotide sequence: TGTGCCAGCAGTAGGACAGGGGCTTTCAATCAGCCCCAGCATTTT. This chain joins TRBV6-5 and TRBJ1-5, with 9 bases that match TRBD1. The germline gives CDR1 MNHEY, CDR2 SVGAGI. V lost 5 bases to trimming and J lost 3 bases; unmatched junction nucleotides: 5. This CDR3 region has 15 residues.

As regards this clone: Other DNA sequences of this sample code for an identical CDR3. The genes are TRBV28 and TRBJ1-5; D gene ambiguous. Germline CDR1 and CDR2: MDHEN and SYDVKM. Trimming removed 7 bases at V and 4 bases at J, with 5 bases between. This CDR3 has 11 amino acids. CDR3 DNA: TGTGCCAGCACCTCTAATCAGCCCCAGCATTTT. Residues: CASTSNQPQHF.

This rearrangement joins TRBV7-9 to TRBJ1-4; D not resolved. Trimming left V 1 base short and J 5 bases short, with 8 bases between. The CDR3 spans 14 residues. Germline V gives CDR1 SEHNR, CDR2 FQNEAQ (reference sequence). CDR3 DNA: TGTGCCAGCAGCTTAGTGGCGGTGAATGAAAAACTGTTTTTT. Its translation: CASSLVAVNEKLFF. Based on the CDR3 plus reference TRBV7-9 and TRBJ1-4, the full variable domain is DTGVSQNPRHKITKRGQNVTFRCDPISEHNRLYWYRQTLGQGPEFLTYFQNEAQLEKSRLLSDRFSAERPKGSFSTLEIQRTEQGDSAMYLCASSLVAVNEKLFFGSGTQLSVL.